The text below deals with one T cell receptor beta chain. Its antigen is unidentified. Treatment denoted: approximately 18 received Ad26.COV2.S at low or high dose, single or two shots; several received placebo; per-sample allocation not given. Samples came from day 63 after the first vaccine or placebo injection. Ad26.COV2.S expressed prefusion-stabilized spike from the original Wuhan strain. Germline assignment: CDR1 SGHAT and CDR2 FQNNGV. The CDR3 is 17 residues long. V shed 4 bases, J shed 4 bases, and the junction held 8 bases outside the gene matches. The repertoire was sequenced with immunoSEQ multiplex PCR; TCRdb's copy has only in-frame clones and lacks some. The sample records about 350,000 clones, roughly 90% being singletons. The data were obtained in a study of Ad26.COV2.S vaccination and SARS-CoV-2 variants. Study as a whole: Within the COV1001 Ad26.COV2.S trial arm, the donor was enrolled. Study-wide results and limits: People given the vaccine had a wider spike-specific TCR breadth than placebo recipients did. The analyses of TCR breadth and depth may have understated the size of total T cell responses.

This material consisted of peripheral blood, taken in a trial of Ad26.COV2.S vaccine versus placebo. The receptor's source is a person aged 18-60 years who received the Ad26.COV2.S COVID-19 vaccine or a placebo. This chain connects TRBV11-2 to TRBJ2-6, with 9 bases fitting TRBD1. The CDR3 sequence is CASSSRQGVGGANVLTF. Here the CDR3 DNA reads TGTGCCAGCAGCTCAAGACAGGGGGTAGGCGGGGCCAACGTCCTGACTTTC.